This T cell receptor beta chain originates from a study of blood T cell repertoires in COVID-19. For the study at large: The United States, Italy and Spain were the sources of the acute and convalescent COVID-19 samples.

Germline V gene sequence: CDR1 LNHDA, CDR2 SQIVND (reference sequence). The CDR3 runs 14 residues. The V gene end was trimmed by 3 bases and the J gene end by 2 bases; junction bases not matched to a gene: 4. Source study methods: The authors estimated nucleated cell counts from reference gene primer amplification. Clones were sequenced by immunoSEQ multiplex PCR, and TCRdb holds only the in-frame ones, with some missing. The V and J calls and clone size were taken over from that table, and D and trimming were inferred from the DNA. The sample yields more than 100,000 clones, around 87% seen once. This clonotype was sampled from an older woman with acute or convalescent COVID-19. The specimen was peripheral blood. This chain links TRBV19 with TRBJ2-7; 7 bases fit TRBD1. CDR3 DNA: TGTGCCAGTAGTATGACAGGGATACCCTACGAGCAGTACTTC. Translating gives CASSMTGIPYEQYF. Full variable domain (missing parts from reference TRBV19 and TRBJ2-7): DGGITQSPKYLFRKEGQNVTLSCEQNLNHDAMYWYRQDPGQGLRLIYYSQIVNDFQKGDIAEGYSVSREKKESFPLTVTSAQKNPTAFYLCASSMTGIPYEQYFGPGTRLTVT.